Shown below are 27 T cell receptor beta chains from a single sample sequenced in a study of regulatory T cells in long-lasting Graves disease. The TCR beta library used iRepertoire HTBI primers with Arm-PCR amplification of CDR3. TCRdb re-derived calls from the multiplex PCR reads in MiXCR, one entry per CDR3 protein. The sample contains about 520,000 distinct CDR3 sequences, 12% of which appear only once. Noted time point: newly diagnosed GD, antithyroid drugs for less than 3 months. There was RNA extracted from PBMCs, and the TCR library was made from it. The sample also formed part of further work on T cells in Graves' hyperthyroidism and ophthalmopathy.

Sequenced here: peripheral blood mononuclear cells (PBMCs), sampled at new diagnosis, from a patient treated with antithyroid drugs. The receptors shown here come from a woman in her twenties or thirties with Graves disease.

In its sample, this clonotype was seen a few times. The chain couples TRBV28 to TRBJ2-3; D is ambiguous. CDR1 is MDHEN, CDR2 SYDVKM, per germline. V lost 1 base to trimming and J lost 15 bases, with 14 bases between them. The CDR3 is 12 amino acids. CDR3 nucleotide sequence: TGTGCCAGCAGTTTATATGCTAGTCAATCATATTTT. Its protein product is CASSLYASQSYF.

This clonotype showed up many times. The CDR3 DNA is TGTGCCAGCAGTCCCCCTGTCTTGGATACGCAGTATTTT. It codes for CASSPPVLDTQYF. V and J are TRBV7-9 and TRBJ2-3; D not resolved. The germline gives CDR1 SEHNR, CDR2 FQNEAQ (reference sequence). This CDR3 spans 13 amino acids. Trimming removed 6 bases from V and 6 bases from J, with 13 bases in between.

This clonotype was counted a few times. V gene TRBV13 combines with J gene TRBJ2-1; D may be TRBD2 (5 bases). The CDR3 extends over 14 amino acids. Germline CDR1 PRHDT, CDR2 FYEKMQ (reference sequence). V lost 4 bases and J lost 7, with 14 bases in between. CDR3 protein: CASSWGEGKNEQFF. The CDR3 DNA reads TGTGCCAGCAGCTGGGGAGAAGGGAAGAATGAGCAGTTCTTC.

Ten or more counts support this clonotype. The rearrangement joins TRBV30 to TRBJ2-7, with D perhaps matching TRBD1 or TRBD2 (5 bases each). V was pared by 2 bases and J by 12 bases, with 20 bases between. This CDR3 is built from 13 residues. CDR1 is GTSNPN and CDR2 is SVGIG in the germline V gene (reference sequence). CDR3 nucleotides: TGTGCCTGGAGTCCGACCGTCGGGACGGGCCCGTACTTC. Translated, it gives CAWSPTVGTGPYF.

The V and J genes are TRBV18 and TRBJ2-1; 11 nucleotides line up with TRBD2. Unmatched junction bases numbered 5, after V lost 2 bases and J lost 8 bases. Germline assignment: CDR1 KGHSH and CDR2 LQKENI. CDR3 length: 15 residues. The CDR3 coding sequence is TGTGCCAGCTCACCAAGACTAGCGGGAACTCATGAGCAGTTCTTC. This gives the protein CASSPRLAGTHEQFF.

This clonotype was observed many times. V usage is TRBV20-1 and J usage is TRBJ1-6; D not certain. The CDR3 spans 13 residues. Germline V gives CDR1 DFQATT, CDR2 SNEGSKA (reference sequence). Trimming took off 1 base at V and 7 bases at J, with 8 bases between the two ends. The CDR3 here is CSARGRWNSPLHF. The DNA for the CDR3 is TGCAGTGCTAGAGGCCGGTGGAATTCACCCCTCCACTTT.

The V and J genes are TRBV4-1 and TRBJ2-3; 11 nucleotides agree with TRBD2. CDR1 MGHRA and CDR2 YSYEKL come from the germline V gene. The CDR3 is 20 residues long. The J segment lost 3 bases and the V segment lost 2 bases, leaving 16 bases of the junction unmatched. Here the CDR3 DNA reads TGCGCCAGCAGCCAACATGCGCCCGCCCTAGCGGGAGGAGGTACAGATACGCAGTATTTT. Protein product: CASSQHAPALAGGGTDTQYF.

This clonotype has just a few counts. The chain is built from TRBV30 and TRBJ1-6; maybe TRBD1 (6 bases). Germline loops: CDR1 GTSNPN, CDR2 SVGIG (reference sequence). V lost 3 bases to trimming and J lost 0 bases, with 12 bases between them. The CDR3 loop spans 16 amino acids. The DNA of the CDR3 is TGTGCCTGGAGCCTAACAGGGATCTCCTATAATTCACCCCTCCACTTT. It yields the protein CAWSLTGISYNSPLHF. The full variable domain, in which reference TRBV30 and TRBJ1-6 provide the parts outside the CDR3, is SQTIHQWPATLVQPVGSPLSLECTVEGTSNPNLYWYRQAAGRGLQLLFYSVGIGQISSEVPQNLSASRPQDRQFILSSKKLLLSDSGFYLCAWSLTGISYNSPLHFGNGTRLTVT.

The chain joins TRBV11-3 to TRBJ2-1, with TRBD1 matching over 8 bases. J was trimmed by 12 bases and V by 5 bases; bases with no gene match: 21. Germline CDR1 is SGHNT and CDR2 is YENEEA. The CDR3 consists of 17 residues. CDR3 loop: CASSPMTGARSYNRQFF. In DNA, the CDR3 is TGTGCCAGCAGCCCGATGACAGGGGCTAGGTCCTACAATAGGCAGTTCTTC.

The table lists this clonotype with many counts. The V gene is TRBV6-2 or TRBV6-3, the J gene TRBJ2-1; 9 bases are shared with TRBD2. The CDR3 spans 15 residues. J lost 6 bases, V lost 2 bases, and 5 bases had no gene match. Germline V CDR1 and CDR2: MNHEY, SVGEGT. CDR3 DNA sequence: TGTGCCAGCAGTTACGTGTTAGCGGGAGCCAATGAGCAGTTCTTC. Residues: CASSYVLAGANEQFF.

The chain combines TRBV7-9 with TRBJ1-2, with a tentative D call TRBD1 (5 bases). The CDR3 loop spans 17 amino acids. CDR1 and CDR2 from the germline V gene are SEHNR and FQNEAQ (reference sequence). With 3 bases removed from V and 4 bases from J, the gap between germline ends came to 21 bases. The CDR3 coding sequence is TGTGCCAGCAGCTTGTTTATTAATTCAGGGCTTGGCTATGGCTACACCTTC. This encodes CASSLFINSGLGYGYTF.

The CDR3 DNA sequence: TGTGCCAGCAGCCCGGACGGAAGTACCCTTCTCCAGCATTTT. It codes for CASSPDGSTLLQHF. This rearrangement joins TRBV7-9 to TRBJ1-5; D ambiguous. This CDR3 spans 14 amino acids. In germline, CDR1 is SEHNR, CDR2 FQNEAQ (reference sequence). V was clipped by 5 bases and J by 12 bases, with 20 bases between them.

This clonotype showed up many times. CDR3 DNA: TGTGCCACCGGACGGGACAGCTCCTACGAGCAGTACTTC. Amino acids: CATGRDSSYEQYF. The chain uses TRBV10-3 and TRBJ2-7, with 7 bases fitting TRBD1. CDR3 size: 13 residues. The V and J ends lost 10 bases and 0 bases, in that order; junction bases with no gene match: 6. Germline values: CDR1 ENHRY, CDR2 SYGVKD.

This clonotype occurred many times. V usage is TRBV7-3 and J usage is TRBJ2-1; D is unresolved. V lost 0 bases, J lost 0 bases, and 12 bases lay in between. This CDR3 is built from 17 residues. Germline CDR1 reads SGHTA; CDR2 reads FQGTGA. The CDR3 protein is CASSLTPFSTSYNEQFF. Here the CDR3 DNA reads TGTGCCAGCAGCTTAACTCCCTTCTCGACCTCCTACAATGAGCAGTTCTTC.

CDR3 residues: CASSPSPGWGTDTQYF. DNA for the CDR3: TGTGCCAGCAGCCCAAGCCCAGGGTGGGGAACAGATACGCAGTATTTT. V gene TRBV5-6 combines with J gene TRBJ2-3; D is possibly TRBD1 (5 bases). CDR3 length: 16 amino acids. Looked up from germline, CDR1 is SGHDT and CDR2 is YYEEEE. V lost 4 bases and J lost 3, with 18 bases in between.

This clonotype has at least ten counts. The chain employs TRBV7-9 and TRBJ2-5; 7 bases map to TRBD1. The CDR3 spans 14 residues. Unmatched junction bases numbered 5, after V lost 5 bases and J lost 2 bases. In germline, CDR1 is SEHNR, CDR2 FQNEAQ (reference sequence). Written as DNA, the CDR3 is TGTGCCAGCAGCCTTGGGACAGCTCAAGAGACCCAGTACTTC. As protein: CASSLGTAQETQYF.

This clonotype was picked up many times. The chain uses TRBV7-4 and TRBJ2-3, with 15 bases identical to TRBD2. Germline trimming cut 3 bases from V and 2 bases from J; bases unmatched to any gene: 12. The CDR3 has 20 amino acids. The germline gives CDR1 SGHVT, CDR2 SQSDAQ. The CDR3 region has the DNA TGTGCCAGCAGCTTTCAGGGACTAGCGGGAGGAGGCGCATTCACAGATACGCAGTATTTT. Its protein product is CASSFQGLAGGGAFTDTQYF.

This clonotype occurred a few times. This chain joins TRBV19 and TRBJ2-1, with TRBD2 matching 9 bases. Per germline, CDR1 LNHDA and CDR2 SQIVND (reference sequence). This CDR3 is 15 amino acids long. After removal of 4 bases from V and 5 bases from J, the junction contained 6 bases not matched to a gene. In DNA, the CDR3 is TGTGCCAGTAGTACAAGACTAGCGGTAAACAATGAGCAGTTCTTC. This codes for CASSTRLAVNNEQFF. Full variable domain (outside the CDR3, taken from reference TRBV19 and TRBJ2-1): DGGITQSPKYLFRKEGQNVTLSCEQNLNHDAMYWYRQDPGQGLRLIYYSQIVNDFQKGDIAEGYSVSREKKESFPLTVTSAQKNPTAFYLCASSTRLAVNNEQFFGPGTRLTVL.

This sequence joins TRBV29-1 and TRBJ1-5, with D maybe TRBD1 (6 bases). Germline V lookup: CDR1 SQVTM, CDR2 ANQGSEA. Trimming cost V 4 bases and J 7 bases, with 14 bases left between them. The CDR3 consists of 13 residues. For the CDR3, the DNA is TGCAGCGTTGTTGGGGGGGCAGGGCAGCCCCAGCATTTT. Encoded protein: CSVVGGAGQPQHF.

This clonotype was detected only a few times. The J gene is TRBJ2-2, the V gene TRBV19; D is uncertain. Germline CDR1 is LNHDA and CDR2 is SQIVND (reference sequence). This CDR3 region has 13 residues. Trimming shortened V by 5 bases and J by 10 bases, and 14 bases separated the two germline ends. The CDR3 is CASSYSGPVELFF. The CDR3 DNA follows: TGTGCCAGTAGTTACTCAGGACCCGTGGAGCTGTTTTTT.

This clonotype was seen repeatedly, ten times or more. The rearrangement joins TRBV6-1 to TRBJ2-2; maybe TRBD2 (7 bases). Between the trimmed V and J ends, which lost 6 bases and 2 bases, there was a span of 13 bases. Germline V gives CDR1 MNHNS, CDR2 SASEGT. CDR3 length: 15 residues. CDR3 residues: CASSPSGGNTGELFF. CDR3 DNA: TGTGCCAGCAGCCCCTCGGGGGGCAACACCGGGGAGCTGTTTTTT.

This chain links TRBV4-1 with TRBJ1-2; unclear D gene. Trimming left V 1 base short and J 4 bases short, with 10 bases between. Germline CDR1 reads MGHRA; CDR2 reads YSYEKL. The CDR3 sequence is 14 residues long. For the CDR3, the DNA is TGCGCCAGCAGCCAAGGCCGGGTCGGCTATGGCTACACCTTC. Its protein product is CASSQGRVGYGYTF.

This clonotype was observed a handful of times. The V gene is TRBV11-3, the J gene TRBJ2-5, with D tentatively TRBD2 (5 bases). Germline V lookup: CDR1 SGHNT, CDR2 YENEEA. The CDR3 sequence is 15 residues long. V was pared by 5 bases and J by 2 bases, with 15 bases between. The CDR3 protein is CASSQRLGIQETQYF. CDR3 DNA: TGTGCCAGCAGCCAACGCCTCGGGATTCAAGAGACCCAGTACTTC.

This clonotype was recorded a few times. The rearrangement joins TRBV5-1 to TRBJ2-7; possible D gene TRBD1, 6 bases. The CDR3 consists of 15 residues. Germline CDR1 and CDR2: SGHRS and YFSETQ. The V and J ends lost 2 bases and 5 bases respectively, with 17 bases between them. Written as DNA, the CDR3 is TGCGCCAGCAGCTTAGGACAGCTGGGGATGAACGAGCAGTACTTC. It yields the protein CASSLGQLGMNEQYF.

This clonotype has a count of ten or more. V is TRBV27 and J is TRBJ2-3; TRBD1 aligns across 8 bases. With V trimmed by 7 bases and J by 4 bases, 10 bases remained unmatched. This CDR3 comprises 15 residues. Germline V gene sequence: CDR1 MNHEY, CDR2 SMNVEV (reference sequence). CDR3 sequence (DNA): TGTGCCAGCATCGCTCGACAGGGGCGCGCAGATACGCAGTATTTT. Its protein product is CASIARQGRADTQYF.

This clonotype was seen many times. This chain links TRBV12-3 or TRBV12-4 with TRBJ2-3; D is uncertain. The CDR3 covers 13 residues. Trimming cost V 2 bases and J 2 bases, with 5 bases left between them. The CDR3 nucleotides are TGTGCCAGCAGTTTAAGGCACACAGATACGCAGTATTTT. This gives the protein CASSLRHTDTQYF.

This clonotype was seen ten or more times. The genes are TRBV29-1 and TRBJ2-7; a possible D gene is TRBD1 (6 bases). Looked up from germline, CDR1 is SQVTM and CDR2 is ANQGSEA. Trimming removed 5 bases at V and 2 bases at J, with 13 bases between. The CDR3 has 13 amino acids. The CDR3 coding sequence is TGCAGCGTTCGGGACACTGCTGCCTACGAGCAGTACTTC. Protein product: CSVRDTAAYEQYF.